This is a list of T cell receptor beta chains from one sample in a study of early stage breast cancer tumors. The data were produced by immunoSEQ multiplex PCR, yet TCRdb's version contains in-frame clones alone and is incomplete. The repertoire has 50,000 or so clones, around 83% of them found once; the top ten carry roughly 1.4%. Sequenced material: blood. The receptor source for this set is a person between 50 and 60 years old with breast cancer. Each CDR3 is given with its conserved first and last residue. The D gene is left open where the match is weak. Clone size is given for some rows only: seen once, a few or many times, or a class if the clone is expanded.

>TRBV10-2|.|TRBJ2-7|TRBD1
CATMPGQAAAGHF
TGCGCCACCATGCCGGGACAGGCAGCAGCGGGTCACTTC
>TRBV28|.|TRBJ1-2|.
CASNLRGYGYTF
TGTGCCAGCAACCTTAGGGGTTATGGCTACACCTTC
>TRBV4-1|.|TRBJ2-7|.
CASSQEGVGLFSYEQYF
TGCGCCAGCAGCCAAGAAGGGGTCGGGCTCTTCTCCTACGAGCAGTACTTC
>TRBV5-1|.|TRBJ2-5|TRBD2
CASSPAGANQETQYF
TGCGCCAGCAGCCCCGCGGGAGCCAACCAAGAGACCCAGTACTTC
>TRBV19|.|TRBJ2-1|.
CASSILRNEQFF
TGTGCCAGTAGTATACTGCGCAATGAGCAGTTCTTC
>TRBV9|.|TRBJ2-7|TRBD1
CASSQTGGWNDEQYF
TGTGCCAGCAGCCAAACAGGGGGCTGGAACGACGAGCAGTACTTC
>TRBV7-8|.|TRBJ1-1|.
CASSSGTVNSEAFF
TGTGCCAGCAGCTCCGGGACGGTCAACTCTGAAGCTTTCTTT
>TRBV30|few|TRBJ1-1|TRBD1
CAWNRGYTEAFF
TGTGCCTGGAACAGGGGATACACTGAAGCTTTCTTT
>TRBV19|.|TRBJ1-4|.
CASSRSWSRDEKLFF
TGTGCCAGTAGTCGGTCATGGTCTCGGGACGAAAAACTGTTTTTT
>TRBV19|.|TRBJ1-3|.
CASGARRGNTIYF
TGTGCCAGTGGCGCCCGGCGAGGAAACACCATATATTTT